This T cell receptor (beta chain) was obtained from a study of long-term antiretroviral therapy in people with HIV. Survey-level resolution applied to immunoSEQ assay v3.0. Generated by immunoSEQ multiplex PCR, the TCRdb table keeps only in-frame clones and is missing some. This sample has 30,000 to 40,000 clones, with over 80% found just once. The germline V and J ends were trimmed by 6 bases and 5 bases, with 7 bases remaining between them. The CDR3 loop spans 11 amino acids. Germline CDR1 MGHDK, CDR2 SYGVNS. The chain links TRBV25-1 to TRBJ2-5; D perhaps matches TRBD1 (5 bases). The sequence came from a man aged 18 to 29 with HIV. The input for sequencing was unsorted PBMCs, taken 1.5 years after starting antiretroviral therapy. The DNA of the CDR3 is TGTGCCAGCAGCACAGGCGAGACCCAGTACTTC. Its protein is CASSTGETQYF.